This passage covers 23 T cell receptor beta chains from one sample sequenced in a study of breast tumors, draining lymph nodes, adjacent tissues. MiXCR, applied by TCRdb to the multiplex PCR reads, yields one record per CDR3 protein. The sample contains under 75,000 distinct CDR3 sequences, less than 75% of which appear only once. The specimen was breast tumor tissue. The receptors were gathered from a female donor with breast cancer. Some clones in this sample may be carry-over from other donors' samples.

The gene calls are TRBV10-2 and TRBJ2-7; 7 positions match TRBD1. CDR3 length: 18 amino acids. V shed 0 bases, J shed 2 bases, and the junction held 13 bases outside the gene matches. CDR1 WSHSY and CDR2 SAAADI come from the germline V gene. In DNA, the CDR3 is TGCGCCAGCAGTGAGTCCGGACAGGTCCTCCGACAAACCTACGAGCAGTACTTC. This encodes CASSESGQVLRQTYEQYF.

The sample holds one count of this clonotype. The V and J genes are TRBV7-2 and TRBJ2-7; D is unresolved. CDR3 length equals 12 residues. V was clipped by 5 bases and J by 4 bases, with 9 bases between them. Germline V gene sequence: CDR1 SGHTA, CDR2 FQGNSA. CDR3 protein: CASSLTDYEQYF. CDR3 coding DNA: TGTGCCAGCAGCCTTACAGATTACGAGCAGTACTTC.

The sample holds many counts of this clonotype. Being one base from a much bigger clone, this may be a read error. The chain couples TRBV19 to TRBJ2-5; 10 positions match TRBD1. Germline loops: CDR1 LNHDA, CDR2 SQIVND (reference sequence). There are 15 residues in the CDR3. CDR3 in DNA: TGTGCCAGTAGTACGACAGGGGGCGCGTTGGAGACCCAGCACTTC. It yields the protein CASSTTGGALETQHF.

The rearrangement links TRBV7-2 to TRBJ2-6; D call uncertain. The germline V gene has CDR1 SGHTA and CDR2 FQGNSA. V lost 4 bases and J lost 5, with 6 bases in between. CDR3 length: 13 amino acids. For the CDR3, the DNA is TGTGCCAGCAGCTCTTACAGGGCCAACGTCCTGACTTTC. Amino acid sequence: CASSSYRANVLTF.

This clonotype was detected many times. The gene calls are TRBV6-2 or TRBV6-3 and TRBJ2-5, with D possibly being TRBD1 (6 bases). V was shortened by 5 bases and J by 1 base, with 14 bases between the two germline ends. The germline V gene encodes CDR1 MNHEY and CDR2 SVGEGT. This CDR3 contains 15 residues. CDR3 in amino acids: CASSLSDRLQETQYF. CDR3 nucleotides: TGTGCCAGCAGTCTATCCGACAGGCTCCAAGAGACCCAGTACTTC.

Points on this clonotype: Just one base apart from a much larger clone, this may be a read error. The CDR3 DNA sequence: TGTGCCAGCAGTCACTCGACTCCCTCCTACAGTGAGCAGTTCTTC. Amino acids: CASSHSTPSYSEQFF. This chain links TRBV6-6 with TRBJ2-1; D not certain. From germline, CDR1 is MNHNY and CDR2 SVGAGI (reference sequence). CDR3 length: 15 amino acids.

This clonotype appeared a single time. At one of its ends the junction is not consistent with the germline gene, which may arise from a read error. The chain is built from TRBV6-6 and TRBJ2-3; 10 nucleotides line up with TRBD1. CDR1 is MNHNY, CDR2 SVGAGI, per germline (reference sequence). The CDR3 runs 16 residues. CDR3 amino acids: CASSRPGQGNTNTQYF. CDR3 in DNA: TGTGCCAGCAGTAGACCGGGACAGGGGAACACAAATACGCAGTATTTT.

The chain couples TRBV20-1 to TRBJ1-2; TRBD1 agrees at 9 bases. CDR3 length: 12 amino acids. V lost 5 bases, J lost 6 bases, and 4 bases stayed unmatched. CDR1 and CDR2 (germline): DFQATT, SNEGSKA (reference sequence). CDR3 amino acids: CSAADRGNGYTF. The CDR3 bases are TGCAGTGCTGCGGACAGGGGTAATGGCTACACCTTC.

This chain links TRBV5-1 with TRBJ1-5, with 9 bases lining up with TRBD1. Germline-derived CDR1 and CDR2 are SGHRS and YFSETQ. Trimming removed 4 bases from V and 0 bases from J; junction bases left unmatched: 5. The CDR3 extends over 16 amino acids. CDR3 DNA: TGCGCCAGCAGCGCCGGGACAGGGCTTAGCAATCAGCCCCAGCATTTT. Protein: CASSAGTGLSNQPQHF.

The DNA for the CDR3 is TGTGCCAGCAGCTCCCAATATTCTAGCACAGATACGCAGTATTTT. This sequence encodes CASSSQYSSTDTQYF. V usage is TRBV7-9 and J usage is TRBJ2-3; D gene uncertain. V was trimmed by 4 bases and J by 0 bases, leaving 11 bases between them. The CDR3 is 15 residues long. The germline CDR1 and CDR2 sequences are SEHNR and FQNEAQ (reference sequence).

This clonotype was seen a handful of times. It may be a read error: a sequence one base away is much more abundant. The chain links TRBV12-3 or TRBV12-4 to TRBJ2-1; 7 bases fit TRBD2. Germline trimming cut 6 bases from V and 10 bases from J; bases unmatched to any gene: 9. The CDR3 runs to 13 residues. This CDR3 reads CASSSGEADEQFF. In DNA, the CDR3 is TGTGCCAGCAGCAGCGGGGAAGCGGACGAGCAGTTCTTC.

This clonotype was picked up many times. The germline gene is not matched at one end of the junction; a read error may be the cause. This sequence joins TRBV2 and TRBJ2-7; D is unresolved. Germline loops: CDR1 SNHLY, CDR2 FYNNEI. The CDR3 totals 16 residues. DNA of the CDR3: TGTGCCAGCAGTGAATTCGGTCAGACGAGCTCCTACGAGCAGTGCTTC. Its protein is CASSEFGQTSSYEQCF.

V and J are TRBV12-3 or TRBV12-4 and TRBJ2-7; maybe TRBD1 (6 bases). The V and J ends lost 5 bases and 5 bases respectively, with 13 bases between them. This CDR3 has 13 amino acids. The CDR3 protein is CASSPRTENEQYF. The CDR3 DNA reads as TGTGCCAGCAGTCCGCGGACAGAGAACGAGCAGTACTTC.

The CDR3 loop is CASSSDRARVETQYF. The CDR3 DNA follows: TGTGCCAGCAGTTCCGACAGGGCGCGCGTTGAGACCCAGTACTTC. The chain carries TRBV2 and TRBJ2-5; 7 bases are shared with TRBD1. The ends lost 5 bases at V and 5 bases at J; junction bases unmatched: 11. The CDR3 has 15 amino acids. CDR1 and CDR2 (germline): SNHLY, FYNNEI. The full variable domain, in which reference TRBV2 and TRBJ2-5 provide the parts outside the CDR3, is EPEVTQTPSHQVTQMGQEVILRCVPISNHLYFYWYRQILGQKVEFLVSFYNNEISEKSEIFDDQFSVERPDGSNFTLKIRSTKLEDSAMYFCASSSDRARVETQYFGPGTRLLVL.

A note on this clonotype: A single base separates this from a much larger clone, so it may be a read error. The chain uses TRBV18 and TRBJ2-2; possibly TRBD1 for D (5 bases). Germline V gives CDR1 KGHSH, CDR2 LQKENI. Trimming removed 8 bases from V and 3 bases from J, with 16 bases in between. The CDR3 totals 15 residues. CDR3 amino acids: CASPSGLQDTGELFF. The CDR3 DNA follows: TGTGCCAGCCCATCAGGGCTTCAGGACACCGGGGAGCTGTTTTTT.

The chain uses TRBV15 and TRBJ2-1; D is unclear. Germline V gives CDR1 LNHNV, CDR2 YYDKDF (reference sequence). V dropped 0 bases and J dropped 9 bases, with 6 bases sitting between them. The CDR3 spans 12 residues. Here the CDR3 DNA reads TGTGCCACCAGCAGAGAGTGGGTTGAGCAGTTCTTC. The encoded protein is CATSREWVEQFF.

There are many counts of this clonotype. The rearrangement links TRBV6-6 to TRBJ1-2; TRBD1 matches 12 bases. V trimming: 5 bases; J trimming: 6 bases; junction bases outside the gene matches: 4. This CDR3 region has 14 residues. Germline-derived CDR1 and CDR2 are MNHNY and SVGAGI (reference sequence). The CDR3 here is CASSPGTGGDGYTF. The DNA for the CDR3 is TGTGCCAGCAGTCCGGGGACAGGGGGCGATGGCTACACCTTC.

The chain carries TRBV20-1 and TRBJ2-2, with 11 bases lining up with TRBD2. The germline CDR1 and CDR2 sequences are DFQATT and SNEGSKA (reference sequence). The CDR3 is 17 amino acids. The J segment lost 16 bases and the V segment lost 0 bases, leaving 19 bases of the junction unmatched. CDR3 amino acids: CSARDVTSGGNTGKPFF. DNA of the CDR3: TGCAGTGCTAGAGATGTCACTAGCGGGGGCAACACCGGGAAGCCGTTTTTT.

At least ten counts were recorded for this clonotype. V usage is TRBV20-1 and J usage is TRBJ2-7; possibly TRBD2 for D (6 bases). The germline V gene encodes CDR1 DFQATT and CDR2 SNEGSKA (reference sequence). The V end lost 2 bases, the J end lost 2 bases, and 10 bases lay between the germline ends. The CDR3 is made up of 13 amino acids. Written as DNA, the CDR3 is TGCAGTGCTAGATCCGGGAGAGCCTACGAGCAGTACTTC. It is translated as CSARSGRAYEQYF.

V gene TRBV9 combines with J gene TRBJ2-3, with D unclear. CDR1 and CDR2 (germline): SGDLS, YYNGEE. V was shortened by 1 base and J by 0 bases, with 3 bases between the two germline ends. The CDR3 is 13 amino acids. CDR3 protein: CASSVISTDTQYF. Here the CDR3 DNA reads TGTGCCAGCAGCGTAATTAGCACAGATACGCAGTATTTT.

In this sample, this clonotype turned up many times. The chain carries TRBV30 and TRBJ2-2, with D uncertain. V lost 0 bases, J lost 4 bases, and 6 bases lay in between. The CDR3 covers 13 residues. Germline CDR1 is GTSNPN and CDR2 is SVGIG (reference sequence). The CDR3 bases are TGTGCCTGGAGTGTGTGGGTCACCGGGGAGCTGTTTTTT. It codes for CAWSVWVTGELFF.

This clonotype was detected once. The chain has TRBV4-3 and TRBJ2-1, with D tentatively TRBD2 (5 bases). Trimming took 0 bases from V and 3 from J, leaving 18 bases between them. CDR3 size: 18 residues. Germline CDR1 reads LGHNA; CDR2 reads YSLEER. The CDR3 loop is CASSQEEGRDYYYNEQFF. The DNA for the CDR3 is TGCGCCAGCAGCCAAGAGGAAGGGAGAGACTACTACTACAATGAGCAGTTCTTC.

This clonotype has ten or more counts. The rearrangement links TRBV2 to TRBJ2-2; the D is unclear. Trimming pared 4 bases from V and 5 bases from J, leaving 11 bases between. The CDR3 has 14 residues. Germline lookup yields CDR1 SNHLY and CDR2 FYNNEI. The CDR3 DNA reads as TGTGCCAGCAGTGCCTCGGACGGAACCGGGGAGCTGTTTTTT. This sequence encodes CASSASDGTGELFF.